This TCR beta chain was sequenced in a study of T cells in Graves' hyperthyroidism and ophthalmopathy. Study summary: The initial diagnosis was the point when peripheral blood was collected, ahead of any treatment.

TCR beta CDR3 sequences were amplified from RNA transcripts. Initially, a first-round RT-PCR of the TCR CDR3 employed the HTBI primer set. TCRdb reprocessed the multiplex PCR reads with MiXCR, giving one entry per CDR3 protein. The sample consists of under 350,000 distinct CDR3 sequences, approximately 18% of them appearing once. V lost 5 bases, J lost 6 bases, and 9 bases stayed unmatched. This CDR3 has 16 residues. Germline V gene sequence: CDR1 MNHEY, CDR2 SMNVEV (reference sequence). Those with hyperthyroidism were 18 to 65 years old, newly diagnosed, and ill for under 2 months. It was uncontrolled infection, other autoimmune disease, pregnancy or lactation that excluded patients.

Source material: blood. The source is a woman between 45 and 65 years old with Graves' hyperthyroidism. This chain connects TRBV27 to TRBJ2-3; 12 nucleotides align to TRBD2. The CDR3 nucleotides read TGTGCCAGCAGTCATGGACTAGCGGGATTGGGGGATACGCAGTATTTT. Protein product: CASSHGLAGLGDTQYF.